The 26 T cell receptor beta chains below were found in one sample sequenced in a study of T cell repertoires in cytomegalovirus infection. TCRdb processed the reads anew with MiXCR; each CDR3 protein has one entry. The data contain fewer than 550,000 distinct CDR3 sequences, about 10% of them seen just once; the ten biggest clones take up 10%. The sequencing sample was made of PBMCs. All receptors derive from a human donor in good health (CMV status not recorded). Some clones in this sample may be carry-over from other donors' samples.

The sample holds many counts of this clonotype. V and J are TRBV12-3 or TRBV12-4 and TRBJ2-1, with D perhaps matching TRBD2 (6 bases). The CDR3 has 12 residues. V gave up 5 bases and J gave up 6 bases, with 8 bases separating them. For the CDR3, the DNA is TGTGCCAGCAGTCACGGGGGCAATGAGCAGTTCTTC. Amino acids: CASSHGGNEQFF.

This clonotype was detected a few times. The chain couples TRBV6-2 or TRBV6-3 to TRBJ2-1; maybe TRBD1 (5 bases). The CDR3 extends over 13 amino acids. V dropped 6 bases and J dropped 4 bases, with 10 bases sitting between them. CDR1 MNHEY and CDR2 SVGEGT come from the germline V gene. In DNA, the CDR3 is TGTGCCAGCAGCCCACAGGAGTACAATGAGCAGTTCTTC. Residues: CASSPQEYNEQFF.

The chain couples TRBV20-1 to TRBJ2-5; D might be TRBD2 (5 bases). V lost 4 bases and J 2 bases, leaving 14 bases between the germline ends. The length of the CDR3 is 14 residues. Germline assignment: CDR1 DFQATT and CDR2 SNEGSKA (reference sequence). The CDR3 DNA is TGCAGTGCTACCCTCCCCCGGACTCAAGAGACCCAGTACTTC. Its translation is CSATLPRTQETQYF.

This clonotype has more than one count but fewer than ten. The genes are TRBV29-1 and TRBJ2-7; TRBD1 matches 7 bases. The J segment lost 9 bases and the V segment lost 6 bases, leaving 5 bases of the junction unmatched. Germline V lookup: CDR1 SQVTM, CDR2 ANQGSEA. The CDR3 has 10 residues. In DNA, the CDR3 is TGCAGCGTGGGGACAGAGAGGCAGTACTTC. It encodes CSVGTERQYF.

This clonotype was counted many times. The CDR3 is CASSEDRAYYGYTF. CDR3 nucleotides: TGTGCCAGCAGTGAGGACAGGGCCTACTATGGCTACACCTTC. This chain uses TRBV2 with TRBJ1-2, with 8 nucleotides matching TRBD1. Trimming cost V 3 bases and J 3 bases; bases outside gene matches: 3. The CDR3 has 14 residues. Germline V lookup: CDR1 SNHLY, CDR2 FYNNEI.

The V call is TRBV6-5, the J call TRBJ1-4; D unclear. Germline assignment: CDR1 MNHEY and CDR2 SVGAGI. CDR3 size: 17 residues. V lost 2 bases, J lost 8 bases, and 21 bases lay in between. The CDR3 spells CASSYALHGPLSEKLFF. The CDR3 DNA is TGTGCCAGCAGTTACGCCCTACACGGTCCTTTAAGCGAAAAACTGTTTTTT.

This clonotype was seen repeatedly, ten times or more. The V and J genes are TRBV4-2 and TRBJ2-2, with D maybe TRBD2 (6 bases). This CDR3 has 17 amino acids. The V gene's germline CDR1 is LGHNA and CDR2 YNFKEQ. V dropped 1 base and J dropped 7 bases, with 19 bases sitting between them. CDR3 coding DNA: TGTGCCAGCAGCCAAGGGTCTAGCGCCCCTTTGGGCGGGGAGCTGTTTTTT. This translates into CASSQGSSAPLGGELFF.

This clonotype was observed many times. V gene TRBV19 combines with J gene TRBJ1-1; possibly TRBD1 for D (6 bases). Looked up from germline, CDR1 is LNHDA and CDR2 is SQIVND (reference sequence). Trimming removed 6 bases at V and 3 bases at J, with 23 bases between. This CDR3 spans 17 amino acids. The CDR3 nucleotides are TGTGCCAGTAGCGACAGGCGGTCTCCGTCTGGGGACACTGAAGCTTTCTTT. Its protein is CASSDRRSPSGDTEAFF. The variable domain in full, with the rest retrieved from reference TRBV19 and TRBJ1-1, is DGGITQSPKYLFRKEGQNVTLSCEQNLNHDAMYWYRQDPGQGLRLIYYSQIVNDFQKGDIAEGYSVSREKKESFPLTVTSAQKNPTAFYLCASSDRRSPSGDTEAFFGQGTRLTVV.

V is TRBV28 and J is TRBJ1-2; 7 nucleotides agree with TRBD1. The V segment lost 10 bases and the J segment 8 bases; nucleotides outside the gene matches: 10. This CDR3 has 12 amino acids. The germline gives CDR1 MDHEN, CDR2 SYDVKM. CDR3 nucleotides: TGTGCCATAACGGACAGGTACGACGGCTACACCTTC. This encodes CAITDRYDGYTF.

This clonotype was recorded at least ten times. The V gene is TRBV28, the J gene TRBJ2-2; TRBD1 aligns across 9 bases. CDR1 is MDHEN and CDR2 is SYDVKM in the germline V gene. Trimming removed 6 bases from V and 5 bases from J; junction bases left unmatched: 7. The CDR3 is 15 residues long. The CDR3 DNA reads TGTGCCAGCAGGCCACAGGGGGCGCAGACCGGGGAGCTGTTTTTT. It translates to CASRPQGAQTGELFF.

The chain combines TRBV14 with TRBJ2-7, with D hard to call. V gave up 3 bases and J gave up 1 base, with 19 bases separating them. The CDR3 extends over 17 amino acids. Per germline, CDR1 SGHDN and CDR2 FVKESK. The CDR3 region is CASSHPGDSRRSYEQYF. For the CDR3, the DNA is TGTGCCAGCAGCCATCCCGGAGATTCCAGGAGATCCTACGAGCAGTACTTC.

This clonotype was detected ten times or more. The CDR3, as DNA: TGTGCCAGCAACCCCCCCCAGGGTGGCTACACCTTC. Translated, it gives CASNPPQGGYTF. The chain links TRBV7-9 to TRBJ1-2; D is possibly TRBD1 (5 bases). Germline V gene data show CDR1 as SEHNR and CDR2 as FQNEAQ (reference sequence). V was shortened by 7 bases and J by 7 bases, with 13 bases between the two germline ends. This CDR3 region has 12 residues.

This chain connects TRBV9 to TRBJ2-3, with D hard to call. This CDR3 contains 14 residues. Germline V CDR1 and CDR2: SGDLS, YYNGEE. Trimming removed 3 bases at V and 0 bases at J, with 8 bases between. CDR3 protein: CASSDSGSTDTQYF. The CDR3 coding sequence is TGTGCCAGCAGCGATTCGGGCAGCACAGATACGCAGTATTTT.

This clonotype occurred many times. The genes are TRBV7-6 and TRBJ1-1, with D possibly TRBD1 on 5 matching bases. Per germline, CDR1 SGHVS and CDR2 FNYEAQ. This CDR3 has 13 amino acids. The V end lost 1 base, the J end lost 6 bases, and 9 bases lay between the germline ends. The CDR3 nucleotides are TGTGCCAGCAGCTTAGTGGGGGACGCTGAAGCTTTCTTT. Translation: CASSLVGDAEAFF.

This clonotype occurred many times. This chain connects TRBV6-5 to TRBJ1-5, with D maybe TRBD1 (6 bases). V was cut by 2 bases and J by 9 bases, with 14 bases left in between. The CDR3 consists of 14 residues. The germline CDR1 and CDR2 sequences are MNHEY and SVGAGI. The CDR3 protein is CASSYRGAGVPQHF. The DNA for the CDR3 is TGTGCCAGCAGTTACCGGGGGGCAGGGGTGCCCCAGCATTTT.

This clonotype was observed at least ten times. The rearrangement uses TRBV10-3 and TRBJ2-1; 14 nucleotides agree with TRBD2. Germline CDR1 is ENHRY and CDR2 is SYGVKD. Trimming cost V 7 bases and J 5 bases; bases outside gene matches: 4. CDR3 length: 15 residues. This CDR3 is CAIMTSGRGNNEQFF. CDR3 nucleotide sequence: TGTGCCATCATGACTAGCGGGAGGGGCAACAATGAGCAGTTCTTC.

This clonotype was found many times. CDR3 residues: CASSLYGEQFF. In nucleotides, the CDR3 is TGTGCCAGCAGCTTATATGGTGAGCAGTTCTTC. The chain employs TRBV7-2 and TRBJ2-1; the D is unclear. The V and J ends lost 2 bases and 9 bases respectively, with 5 bases between them. The CDR3 is 11 amino acids. Looked up from germline, CDR1 is SGHTA and CDR2 is FQGNSA.

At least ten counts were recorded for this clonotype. CDR3 protein: CAWSATGIGGANVLTF. CDR3 in DNA: TGTGCCTGGAGTGCTACAGGGATTGGAGGGGCCAACGTCCTGACTTTC. The rearrangement uses TRBV30 and TRBJ2-6, with D possibly matching TRBD1 (6 bases). Per the germline V gene, CDR1 is GTSNPN and CDR2 is SVGIG (reference sequence). This CDR3 contains 16 residues. V was cut by 1 base and J by 4 bases, with 14 bases left in between.

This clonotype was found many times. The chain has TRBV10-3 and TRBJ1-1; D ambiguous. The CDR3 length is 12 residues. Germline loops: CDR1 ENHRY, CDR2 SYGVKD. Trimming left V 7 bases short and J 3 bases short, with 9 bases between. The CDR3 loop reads CAIMDGYTEAFF. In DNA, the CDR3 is TGTGCCATCATGGACGGGTACACTGAAGCTTTCTTT.

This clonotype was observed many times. The chain's CDR3 is CASSPLRTALNEKLFF. CDR3 nucleotide sequence: TGTGCCAGTAGTCCTCTACGGACAGCCCTTAATGAAAAACTGTTTTTT. This rearrangement joins TRBV19 to TRBJ1-4; weak D call: TRBD1 (6 bases). Germline values: CDR1 LNHDA, CDR2 SQIVND (reference sequence). This CDR3 contains 16 residues. Trimming pared 5 bases from V and 4 bases from J, leaving 17 bases between.

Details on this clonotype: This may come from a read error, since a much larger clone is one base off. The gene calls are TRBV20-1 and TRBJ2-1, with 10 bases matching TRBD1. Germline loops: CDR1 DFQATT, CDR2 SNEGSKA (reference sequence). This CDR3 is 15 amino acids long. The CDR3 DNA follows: TGCAGTGCTACGCTGACAGGGGGCTCCTACTATGAGCAGTTCTTC. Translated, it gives CSATLTGGSYYEQFF.

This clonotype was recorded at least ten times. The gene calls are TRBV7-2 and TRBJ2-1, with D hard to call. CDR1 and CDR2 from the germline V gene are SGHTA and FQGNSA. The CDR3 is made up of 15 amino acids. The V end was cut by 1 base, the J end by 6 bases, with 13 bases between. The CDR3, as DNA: TGTGCCAGCAGCTTAGAGAGCGCCCCCGGCAATGAGCAGTTCTTC. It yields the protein CASSLESAPGNEQFF. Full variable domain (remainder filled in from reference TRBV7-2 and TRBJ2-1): GAGVSQSPSNKVTEKGKDVELRCDPISGHTALYWYRQSLGQGLEFLIYFQGNSAPDKSGLPSDRFSAERTGGSVSTLTIQRTQQEDSAVYLCASSLESAPGNEQFFGPGTRLTVL.

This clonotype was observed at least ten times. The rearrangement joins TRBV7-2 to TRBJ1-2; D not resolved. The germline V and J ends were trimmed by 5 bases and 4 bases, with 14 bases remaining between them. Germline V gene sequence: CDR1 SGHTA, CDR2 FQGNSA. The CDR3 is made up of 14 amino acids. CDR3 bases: TGTGCCAGCAGCCCGACTCAGGCGTCCTATGGCTACACCTTC. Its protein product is CASSPTQASYGYTF. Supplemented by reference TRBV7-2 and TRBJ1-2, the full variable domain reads GAGVSQSPSNKVTEKGKDVELRCDPISGHTALYWYRQSLGQGLEFLIYFQGNSAPDKSGLPSDRFSAERTGGSVSTLTIQRTQQEDSAVYLCASSPTQASYGYTFGSGTRLTVV.

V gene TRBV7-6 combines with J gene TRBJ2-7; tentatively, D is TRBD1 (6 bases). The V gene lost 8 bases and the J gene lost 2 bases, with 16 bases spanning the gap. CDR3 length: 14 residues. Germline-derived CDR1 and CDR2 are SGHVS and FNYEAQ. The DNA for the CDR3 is TGTGCCAGCCCCTTATCCGACAGGACCTACGAGCAGTACTTC. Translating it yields CASPLSDRTYEQYF.

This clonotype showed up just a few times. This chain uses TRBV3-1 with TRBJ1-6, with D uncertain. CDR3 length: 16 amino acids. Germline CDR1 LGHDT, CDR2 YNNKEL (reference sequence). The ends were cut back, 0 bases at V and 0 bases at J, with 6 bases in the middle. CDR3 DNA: TGTGCCAGCAGCCAAGACGGGAGCTCCTATAATTCACCCCTCCACTTT. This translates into CASSQDGSSYNSPLHF. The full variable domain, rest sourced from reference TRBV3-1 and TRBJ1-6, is DTAVSQTPKYLVTQMGNDKSIKCEQNLGHDTMYWYKQDSKKFLKIMFSYNNKELIINETVPNRFSPKSPDKAHLNLHINSLELGDSAVYFCASSQDGSSYNSPLHFGNGTRLTVT.

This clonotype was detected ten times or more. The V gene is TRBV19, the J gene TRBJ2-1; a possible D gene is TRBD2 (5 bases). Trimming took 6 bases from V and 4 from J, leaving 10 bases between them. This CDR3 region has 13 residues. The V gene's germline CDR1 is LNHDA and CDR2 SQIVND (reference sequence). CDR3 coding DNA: TGTGCCAGTAGCCCTAGGAGGTACAATGAGCAGTTCTTC. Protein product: CASSPRRYNEQFF.